These T cell receptor beta chains were read from a single sample in a study of regulatory T cells in long-lasting Graves disease. TCRdb re-called the multiplex PCR reads with MiXCR, one entry per CDR3 protein. This table has hundreds of thousands of distinct CDR3 sequences, approximately 15% appearing once. The sample was also reused in another study, on T cells in Graves' hyperthyroidism and ophthalmopathy.

Sequencing was performed on peripheral blood mononuclear cells (PBMCs), taken at new diagnosis, from a patient treated with antithyroid drugs. These receptors came from a woman in her twenties or thirties with Graves disease. The CDR3 runs from the conserved cysteine through the conserved F or W.

V | length | CDR3
TRBV28 | 13 | CASRGTSIRGQYF
TRBV7-9 | 13 | CASSRTEGYEQYF
TRBV20-1 | 14 | CSATPGVANYGYTF
TRBV10-3 | 13 | CAISVEGPDEQYF
TRBV19 | 15 | CASSLLGTLDHEQFF
TRBV18 | 15 | CASSPLASSYNEQFF
TRBV2 | 13 | CAVEGWADNEQFF
TRBV29-1 | 13 | CSVQLTIRGELFF
TRBV6-1 | 14 | CASSVIAGAYEQYF
TRBV28 | 16 | CASSRLSGAWRETQYF
TRBV28 | 14 | CASSIGARDEKLFF
TRBV19 | 14 | CASDNGDGYNEQFF
TRBV7-9 | 18 | CASSLAFSSGPSYNEQFF
TRBV6-1 | 13 | CASLGTGGTEAFF
TRBV12-3/TRBV12-4 | 15 | CASSLRRGGGETQYF
TRBV20-1 | 17 | CSARGLATESRANEQYF
TRBV20-1 | 16 | CSADRGVSGRAGEQFF
TRBV20-1 | 15 | CSAKEYSRNTGELFF
TRBV19 | 18 | CASSITGRGLAGAETQYF
TRBV6-5 | 14 | CASSFVRGQETQYF
TRBV29-1 | 15 | CSVYAGGREGNEQFF
TRBV24-1 | 16 | CATSTGTSGAYNEQFF
TRBV6-1 | 13 | CASVRVGGSPLHF
TRBV7-9 | 14 | CASSTLAGVGEQYF
TRBV28 | 14 | CASSPGTANQPQHF
TRBV4-2 | 15 | CASSQDRAIGETQYF
TRBV2 | 15 | CASSRSGYSTDTQYF
TRBV28 | 14 | CASSLLPSNQPQHF
TRBV2 | 16 | CASSGTGSWSGNTIYF
TRBV7-9 | 14 | CASSSLLIDYEQYF
TRBV30 | 15 | CAWTRDRGGGTEAFF
TRBV20-1 | 15 | CSAPQTGLVNNEQFF
TRBV3-1 | 15 | CASSQMGLAQETQYF
TRBV7-3 | 17 | CASSASGTSGRTDTQYF
TRBV28 | 11 | CASRLLYEQYF
TRBV30 | 12 | CAWRGERLEAFF
TRBV5-4 | 14 | CASSFRRESETQYF
TRBV7-8 | 13 | CASSLGGDSPLHF
TRBV7-3 | 15 | CASSLIGQGYDEQFF
TRBV18 | 15 | CASSRAGQGAYEQYF